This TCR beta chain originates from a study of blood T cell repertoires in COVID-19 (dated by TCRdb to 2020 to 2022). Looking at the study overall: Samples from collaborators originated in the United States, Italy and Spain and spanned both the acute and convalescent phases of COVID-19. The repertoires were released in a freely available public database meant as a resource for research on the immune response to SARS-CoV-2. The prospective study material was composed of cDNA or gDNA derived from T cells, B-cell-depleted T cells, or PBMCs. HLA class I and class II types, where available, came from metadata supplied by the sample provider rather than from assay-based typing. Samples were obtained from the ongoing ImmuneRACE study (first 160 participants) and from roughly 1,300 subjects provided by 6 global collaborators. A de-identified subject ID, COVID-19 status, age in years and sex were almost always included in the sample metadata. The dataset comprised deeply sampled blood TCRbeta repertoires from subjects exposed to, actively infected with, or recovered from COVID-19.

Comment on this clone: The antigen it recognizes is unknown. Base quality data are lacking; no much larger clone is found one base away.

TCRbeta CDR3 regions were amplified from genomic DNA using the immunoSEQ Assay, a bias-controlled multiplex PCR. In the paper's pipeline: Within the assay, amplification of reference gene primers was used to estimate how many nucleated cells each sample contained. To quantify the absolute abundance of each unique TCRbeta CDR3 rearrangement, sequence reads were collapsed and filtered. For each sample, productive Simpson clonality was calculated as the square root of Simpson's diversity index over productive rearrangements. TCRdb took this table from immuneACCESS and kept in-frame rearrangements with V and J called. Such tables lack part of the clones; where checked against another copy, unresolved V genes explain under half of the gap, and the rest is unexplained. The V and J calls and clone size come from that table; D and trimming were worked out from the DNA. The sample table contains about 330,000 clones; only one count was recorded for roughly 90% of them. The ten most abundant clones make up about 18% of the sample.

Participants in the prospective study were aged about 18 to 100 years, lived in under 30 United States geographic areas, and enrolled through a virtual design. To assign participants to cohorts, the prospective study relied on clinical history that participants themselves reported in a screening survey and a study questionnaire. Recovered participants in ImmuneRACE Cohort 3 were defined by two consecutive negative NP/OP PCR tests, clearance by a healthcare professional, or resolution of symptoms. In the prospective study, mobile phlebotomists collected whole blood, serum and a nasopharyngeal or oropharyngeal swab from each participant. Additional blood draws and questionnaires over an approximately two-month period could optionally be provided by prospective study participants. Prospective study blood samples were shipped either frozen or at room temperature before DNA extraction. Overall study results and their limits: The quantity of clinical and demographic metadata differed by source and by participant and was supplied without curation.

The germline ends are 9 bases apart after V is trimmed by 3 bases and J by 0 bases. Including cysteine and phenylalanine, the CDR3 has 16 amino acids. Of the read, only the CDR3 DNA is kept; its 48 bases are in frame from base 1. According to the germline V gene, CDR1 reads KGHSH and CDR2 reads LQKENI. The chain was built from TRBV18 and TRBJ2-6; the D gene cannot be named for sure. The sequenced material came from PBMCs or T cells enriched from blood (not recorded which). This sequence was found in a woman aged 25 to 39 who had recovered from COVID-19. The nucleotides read TGTGCCAGCTCACCTCAGGTGATCTCTGGGGCCAACGTCCTGACTTTC. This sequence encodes CASSPQVISGANVLTF.